This T cell receptor beta chain was retrieved from a study of control samples from healthy donors and cancer patients. Between the trimmed V and J ends, which lost 3 bases and 4 bases, there was a span of 17 bases. CDR1 is SGHNT, CDR2 YYREEE, per germline (reference sequence). The CDR3 runs to 16 residues. The repertoire was sequenced with immunoSEQ multiplex PCR; TCRdb's copy has only in-frame clones and lacks some. The sample lists 100,000 to 150,000 clones; about 90% were seen once. What was sequenced was blood. The V and J genes are TRBV5-4 and TRBJ2-1, with D maybe TRBD2 (5 bases). This TCR came from a woman aged 45-60 years in good health. The CDR3 is CASSSAGSALYNEQFF. The CDR3 nucleotides are TGTGCCAGCAGCTCGGCGGGTAGCGCATTATACAATGAGCAGTTCTTC.